This T cell receptor beta chain was sequenced for a study of vaccination and CD4 T cells after COVID-19. Study details: Cultures serving as controls received a peptide pool (CEFX or HIV-1 Nef) or no peptide. Study results and limitations: Median reactive clonotypes, those recognizing SARS-CoV-2, rose from about 22 to 38, not significantly.

Remarks on this clonotype: As yet, its antigen is unknown.

The sample's treatment: roughly ten-day PBMC culture with coronavirus spike peptide pools or control peptides (ViraFEST assay). Germline V CDR1 and CDR2: LNHNV, YYDKDF (reference sequence). The CDR3 runs to 16 residues. V was shortened by 0 bases and J by 4 bases, with 16 bases between the two germline ends. Scientists ran DNA taken from cultured CD4+ T cells through the Oncomine TCR Beta short-read assay for sequencing. A single record per CDR3 protein comes from TCRdb applying MiXCR to the PCR reads. This sample has over 6,500 distinct CDR3 sequences, with around two thirds found just once. The gene calls are TRBV15 and TRBJ2-7; possibly TRBD1 for D (5 bases). Sequencing was done on a sample of CD4+ T cells from blood, cultured in vitro. The source of this sequence is a human donor who had recovered from COVID-19. The CDR3 sequence is CATSRDRGALVYEQYF. CDR3 nucleotides: TGTGCCACCAGCAGAGATCGTGGGGCCCTGGTGTACGAGCAGTACTTC.